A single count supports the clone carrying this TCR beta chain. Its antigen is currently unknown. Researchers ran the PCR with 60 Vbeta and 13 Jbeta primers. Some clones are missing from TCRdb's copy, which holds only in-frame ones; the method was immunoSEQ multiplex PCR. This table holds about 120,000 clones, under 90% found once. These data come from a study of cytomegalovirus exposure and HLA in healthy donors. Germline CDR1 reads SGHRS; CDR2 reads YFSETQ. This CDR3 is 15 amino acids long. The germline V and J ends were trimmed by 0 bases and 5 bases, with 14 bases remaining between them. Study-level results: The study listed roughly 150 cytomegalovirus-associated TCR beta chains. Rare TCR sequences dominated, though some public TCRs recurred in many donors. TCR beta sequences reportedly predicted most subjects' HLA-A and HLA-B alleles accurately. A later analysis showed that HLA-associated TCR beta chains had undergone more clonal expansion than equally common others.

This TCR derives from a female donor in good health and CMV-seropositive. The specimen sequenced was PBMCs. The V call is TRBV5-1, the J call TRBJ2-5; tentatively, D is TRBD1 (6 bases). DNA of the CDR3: TGCGCCAGCAGCTTGGGGGCAGGGGCATGGGAGACCCAGTACTTC. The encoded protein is CASSLGAGAWETQYF.